Included here is one TCR beta chain sequence, with context. The sample comes from a study of regulatory T cells in long-lasting Graves disease. As for time point: newly diagnosed GD, antithyroid drugs for less than 3 months. Following extraction of RNA from PBMCs, that RNA was used to make the TCR library. V lost 5 bases, J lost 7 bases, and 15 bases lay in between. This CDR3 contains 15 residues. Sequencing libraries for TCR beta were prepared with iRepertoire HTBI primers and Arm-PCR of CDR3 regions. TCRdb itself ran the multiplex PCR reads through MiXCR, one entry per CDR3 protein. The data show roughly 410,000 distinct CDR3 sequences, with over 12% seen just once and approximately 8% held by the top ten. This sample was shared with a second study, whose subject was T cells in Graves' hyperthyroidism and ophthalmopathy.

The V gene is TRBV12-3 or TRBV12-4, the J gene TRBJ1-6; D uncertain. Sequenced material: peripheral blood mononuclear cells (PBMCs), taken at new diagnosis, from a patient treated with antithyroid drugs. This sequence originates from a woman between 40 and 55 years old with Graves disease. The CDR3 sequence: CASSLDGGVNSPLHF. In DNA form, the CDR3 reads TGTGCCAGCAGTCTGGACGGTGGGGTCAATTCACCCCTCCACTTT.